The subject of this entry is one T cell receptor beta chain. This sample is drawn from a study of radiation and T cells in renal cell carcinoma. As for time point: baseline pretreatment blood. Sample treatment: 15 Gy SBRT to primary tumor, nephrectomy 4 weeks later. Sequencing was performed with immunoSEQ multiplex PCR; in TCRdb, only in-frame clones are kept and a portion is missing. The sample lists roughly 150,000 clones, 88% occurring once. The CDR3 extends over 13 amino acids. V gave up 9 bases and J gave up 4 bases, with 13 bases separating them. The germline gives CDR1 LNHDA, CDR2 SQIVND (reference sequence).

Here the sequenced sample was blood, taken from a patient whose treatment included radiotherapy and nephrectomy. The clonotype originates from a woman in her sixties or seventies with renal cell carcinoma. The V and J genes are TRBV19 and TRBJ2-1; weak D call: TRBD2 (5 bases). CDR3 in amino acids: CASSIGLYNEQFF. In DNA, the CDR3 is TGTGCCAGCAGCATAGGACTGTACAATGAGCAGTTCTTC.